This entry lists 14 T cell receptor beta chains sequenced from one sample in a study of vaccination and CD4 T cells after COVID-19 (dated by TCRdb to between 2021 and 2024). The antigens these receptors bind are not known. The library was produced with PCR. The listed sequencing device is Illumina iSeq 100. At the Johns Hopkins FTIC core, DNA from the cultured CD4+ T cells underwent TCR sequencing with the Oncomine TCR Beta short-read assay. The public sequencing data were trimmed at Q25 with fastp and processed into clonotypes with MiXCR by TCRdb, which kept only in-frame beta chains. For every CDR3 protein sequence, its rows merge into one entry that carries the most common genes and DNA. This sample is represented by 3,500 to 5,000 distinct CDR3 sequences; about 20% of them were singletons. The ten largest clones capture around 15% of the sample. In the paper's terms, the treatment or condition label means: roughly 10-day PBMC culture with coronavirus spike peptide pools or control peptides (ViraFEST assay).

Sequenced material: CD4+ T cells from blood, cultured in vitro. The receptor set was obtained from a human donor who had recovered from COVID-19.

The rearrangement links TRBV27 to TRBJ1-2; D unclear. Germline assignment: CDR1 MNHEY and CDR2 SMNVEV (reference sequence). Trimming removed 6 bases from V and 0 bases from J, with 14 bases in between. The CDR3 runs to 15 residues. CDR3: CASSPAWHSNYGYTF. Here the CDR3 DNA reads TGTGCCAGCAGCCCCGCGTGGCATTCTAACTATGGCTACACCTTC.

This clonotype was seen only a few times. The J gene is TRBJ1-1, the V gene TRBV12-3 or TRBV12-4; a weak D match, TRBD1 (6 bases). Trimming removed 10 bases from V and 6 bases from J, with 21 bases in between. There are 14 residues in the CDR3. In DNA, the CDR3 is TGTGCCATCAGACCTGGACAGACAGCCTCTGAAGCTTTCTTT. Its protein is CAIRPGQTASEAFF.

The chain links TRBV14 to TRBJ2-5; 9 bases are shared with TRBD1. The CDR3 contains 16 residues. CDR1 is SGHDN and CDR2 is FVKESK in the germline V gene. V was clipped by 3 bases and J by 5 bases; unmatched bases: 10. The CDR3: CASSQSLGQGRETQYF. The CDR3 nucleotides read TGTGCCAGCAGCCAGAGCCTGGGACAGGGCCGGGAGACCCAGTACTTC.

This clonotype is medium-sized within its sample. The chain employs TRBV18 and TRBJ1-2; perhaps TRBD1 as D (6 bases). The length of the CDR3 is 14 residues. Germline CDR1 KGHSH, CDR2 LQKENI. V was shortened by 3 bases and J by 7 bases, with 15 bases between the two germline ends. The CDR3 sequence: CASSPDSRRGGYTF. In DNA form, the CDR3 reads TGTGCCAGCTCACCGGACAGCCGGCGGGGTGGCTACACCTTC.

CDR3 nucleotide sequence: TGTGCCAGCAGCTCTCCCGGGACAGGGGGCACAGATACGCAGTATTTT. Its protein product is CASSSPGTGGTDTQYF. The genes are TRBV7-3 and TRBJ2-3; 10 bases map to TRBD1. Germline CDR1 is SGHTA and CDR2 is FQGTGA. This CDR3 spans 16 amino acids. V lost 4 bases, J lost 1 base, and 5 bases stayed unmatched.

This clonotype was observed a few times. This chain links TRBV19 with TRBJ2-5; TRBD1 matches at 7 bases. Germline V CDR1 and CDR2: LNHDA, SQIVND (reference sequence). V lost 6 bases, J lost 5 bases, and 12 bases stayed unmatched. The CDR3 has 15 amino acids. CDR3 sequence (DNA): TGTGCCAGTAGCCGAACGACAGGGACCGGGGAGACCCAGTACTTC. It codes for CASSRTTGTGETQYF.

The chain couples TRBV7-2 to TRBJ2-7; D remains ambiguous. The CDR3 loop spans 12 amino acids. CDR1 SGHTA and CDR2 FQGNSA come from the germline V gene. The V gene lost 5 bases and the J gene lost 0 bases, with 5 bases spanning the gap. Here the CDR3 reads CASSLSSYEQYF. The CDR3 DNA follows: TGTGCCAGCAGCCTGAGCTCCTACGAGCAGTACTTC. The full variable domain, rest sourced from reference TRBV7-2 and TRBJ2-7, is GAGVSQSPSNKVTEKGKDVELRCDPISGHTALYWYRQSLGQGLEFLIYFQGNSAPDKSGLPSDRFSAERTGGSVSTLTIQRTQQEDSAVYLCASSLSSYEQYFGPGTRLTVT.

This clonotype was recorded a few times. The chain links TRBV11-2 to TRBJ2-3, with D perhaps being TRBD1 or TRBD2 (6 bases each). V lost 1 base, J lost 4 bases, and 9 bases lay in between. Germline V CDR1 and CDR2: SGHAT, FQNNGV. This CDR3 comprises 14 residues. In DNA form, the CDR3 reads TGTGCCAGCAGCTTAGGGGGGGCCCCAGATACGCAGTATTTT. Encoded protein: CASSLGGAPDTQYF. The entire variable domain, with the rest obtained from reference TRBV11-2 and TRBJ2-3, is as follows: EAGVAQSPRYKIIEKRQSVAFWCNPISGHATLYWYQQILGQGPKLLIQFQNNGVVDDSQLPKDRFSAERLKGVDSTLKIQPAKLEDSAVYLCASSLGGAPDTQYFGPGTRLTVL.

This clonotype was found a few times. This sequence joins TRBV20-1 and TRBJ2-3; TRBD2 matches at 13 bases. Germline CDR1 DFQATT, CDR2 SNEGSKA (reference sequence). This CDR3 has 16 amino acids. Trimming took 8 bases from V and 1 from J; bases not matched to a gene: 9. CDR3 amino acids: CSTLKGTSGGTDTQYF. The CDR3 DNA is TGCAGTACTCTCAAAGGGACTAGCGGGGGCACAGATACGCAGTATTTT.

This chain connects TRBV20-1 to TRBJ1-2; perhaps TRBD1 as D (5 bases). The V end was cut by 2 bases, the J end by 2 bases, with 12 bases between. Germline V lookup: CDR1 DFQATT, CDR2 SNEGSKA (reference sequence). The CDR3 loop spans 14 amino acids. The CDR3 coding sequence is TGCAGTGCTAGAACGTCCGACAGAAACTATGGCTACACCTTC. Translation: CSARTSDRNYGYTF.

J is TRBJ1-5 and V is TRBV18, with no clear D. V gave up 6 bases and J gave up 3 bases, with 9 bases separating them. Germline V lookup: CDR1 KGHSH, CDR2 LQKENI. This CDR3 spans 13 amino acids. The CDR3 DNA reads as TGTGCCAGCTCTCCATCCCCCAATCAGCCCCAGCATTTT. Encoded protein: CASSPSPNQPQHF.

The rearrangement uses TRBV4-1 and TRBJ1-6; D unclear. The germline gives CDR1 MGHRA, CDR2 YSYEKL. This CDR3 spans 14 amino acids. V lost 0 bases and J 5 bases, leaving 5 bases between the germline ends. Here the CDR3 DNA reads TGCGCCAGCAGCCAAGATCGTAATAATTCACCCCTCCACTTT. It codes for CASSQDRNNSPLHF.

This clonotype ranks as hyperexpanded. This chain joins TRBV30 and TRBJ2-5, with D perhaps TRBD2 (6 bases). The germline CDR1 and CDR2 sequences are GTSNPN and SVGIG (reference sequence). V lost 1 base, J lost 3 bases, and 12 bases lay in between. CDR3 length: 14 amino acids. The CDR3 DNA follows: TGTGCCTGGAGTGAGGCGGGGCAGGAAGAGACCCAGTACTTC. Its translation: CAWSEAGQEETQYF.

By frequency in the sample, this clonotype is medium-sized. This rearrangement joins TRBV18 to TRBJ1-2; D gene uncertain. The V gene lost 2 bases and the J gene lost 5 bases, with 12 bases spanning the gap. In germline, CDR1 is KGHSH, CDR2 LQKENI. The CDR3 loop spans 14 amino acids. The CDR3 region has the DNA TGTGCCAGCTCACCAAGGGAGTTTACTTATGGCTACACCTTC. Translation: CASSPREFTYGYTF.